This T cell receptor (beta chain) was documented in a study of shared clonotypes between healthy human individuals (dated by TCRdb to the early 2020s). Context from the whole study: The cohort included three men and a couple of women between 18 and 49 years of age. Per donor, leukapheresis produced somewhere between about 0.9 and 9 billion PBMCs. Per donor, three plates each were used for CD4 naive and CD4 memory, two for CD8 naive, and one for CD8 memory. To estimate repertoire size and how much clonotype sharing occurs between individuals, the study deeply sequenced the blood TCR repertoires of a handful of healthy adults. Different laboratories and diverse techniques were used to prepare libraries and sequence TCR repertoires, to increase sequencing depth and limit assay-specific biases. General findings and caveats noted by the study authors: Larger estimated clonotype richness was generally found for naive subsets than for memory subsets. Sampling was restricted to blood, and TCR repertoires in tissue are likely to differ from TCR repertoires in blood. Rarefaction of sorted-subset datasets indicated incomplete sequencing despite the large sequencing depth. Pairwise subsampling indicated that sequencing depth was expected to affect the degree of clonotype sharing among donors. Clonotypes shared by all four sorted-subset donors showed higher generation probabilities than non-shared clonotypes. Because the study included only a small number of donors, the genetic and exposure-history diversity represented was limited. Sharing across a few donors was observed for approximately 5% of naive CD4, around 3.5% of naive CD8, 2% to 2.5% of memory CD4, and around 0.44% of memory CD8 clonotypes.

The donors were healthy, HIV-negative adults who had no recently reported acute infections or vaccinations. Every donor was a Caucasian adult living in Nashville, Tennessee, USA. Magnetic negative selection was used to enrich CD4+ T cells, after which naive cells were positively selected on CD45RA and the negative fraction became the memory subset. Blood was obtained by leukapheresis, after which PBMCs were separated by Ficoll-Histopaque density gradient centrifugation and cryopreserved in liquid nitrogen vapor phase. Purity and quantity of every magnetically sorted T cell population were checked by analytical flow cytometry. From each sorted fraction, genomic DNA was isolated and quantified by UV absorbance on a Nanodrop 2000c. Using the deep immunoSEQ assay, TCR CDR3 regions were amplified from genomic DNA by multiplex PCR. Extracted genomic DNA from each cell subset was spread evenly across all wells of several immunoSEQ 96-well plates, with each plate serving as a replicate. For sorted subsets, roughly 200 ng of genomic DNA, equivalent to 30,000 or so T cell genomes, went into each replicate PCR. Purified libraries were quantified with a Qubit 3.0 fluorometer, sized on a Bioanalyzer 2100, and re-quantified with the KAPA Library Quantification kit. Every immunoSEQ 96-well plate was sequenced on a dedicated single-read 150-cycle Illumina NextSeq 550 flow cell. The authors processed their data as follows. The immunoSEQ output contained only junctional sequences without quality scores, so filtering could not match that applied to full-length reads. Sequences were annotated with PyIR, a Python wrapper for IgBLAST v1.9, and V/J genes and CDR3 were assigned using IMGT germline references. Any read was removed if the V/J assignment was weak (E-value above 1e-6), the CDR3 was missing, or the read contained stop codons, out-of-frame junctions, or ambiguous translated residues. V3J clonotypes were defined as sequences sharing an identical inferred V gene, J gene, and CDR3 amino acid sequence. Percentage overlap between repertoires was calculated by dividing the number of shared unique clonotypes by the size of the smaller repertoire. Richness of each repertoire was evaluated using RTK rarefaction, the Chao1 estimator, and Recon v2.1 estimates of unobserved clonotypes. OLGA was used to compute generation probabilities for all TCRbeta clonotypes that the gDNA method yielded from a few donors. TCRdb's version of the immuneACCESS table is confined to in-frame rearrangements and falls short of the full clone set. An unresolved V gene accounts for under half of the shortfall where checked; the remainder is of unknown origin. The D gene and trimming were derived from the DNA, and the V and J assignments and clone size from that table. In all, the sample holds around 2.5 million clones, and under 95% of those were seen once. The leading ten clones occupy about 0.38% of the sample.

This clone was found a few times. Its target antigen remains unknown. One base away there is no much larger clone; base qualities are not given. The sample carries other DNA sequences with the same CDR3. Sequenced material: naive CD4+ T cells from PBMCs. The cell subset or site label for this specimen denotes: CD45RA+ positively selected. The TCR originated in a man aged 18 to 30 in good health. Some clones in this sample may be carry-over from other donors' samples.

The nucleotide sequence is TGTGCCAGCAGCGTAGCTGGGACGAGCACTGAAGCTTTCTTT. It specifies CASSVAGTSTEAFF. This chain joins TRBV9 to TRBJ1-1; perhaps TRBD1 is the D gene, with 5 bases matching. Trimming at the junction amounts to 0 bases on V and 4 bases on J, and the germline ends lie 10 bases apart. The germline V gene gives CDR1 as SGDLS and CDR2 as YYNGEE. Measured from the cysteine to the phenylalanine, the CDR3 is 14 residues long. Left in the record is the CDR3 DNA by itself, 42 bases read in frame from the first base. Supplemented by the reference TRBV9 and TRBJ1-1 proteins around the CDR3, the complete variable domain is DSGVTQTPKHLITATGQRVTLRCSPRSGDLSVYWYQQSLDQGLQFLIQYYNGEERAKGNILERFSAQQFPDLHSELNLSSLELGDSALYFCASSVAGTSTEAFFGQGTRLTVV.